Listed here are 13 T cell receptor beta chains from one sample, sequenced in a study of cytotoxic CD8 clonotypes in ibrutinib-treated CLL. Only in-frame clones appear in the TCRdb table, and some are missing; sequencing was by immunoSEQ multiplex PCR. In the table there are 52,000 or so clones, roughly 85% of which are singletons. The specimen was PBMCs, collected after 24 months of ibrutinib treatment. The source of these receptors is a human donor with chronic lymphocytic leukemia.

Here the CDR3 reads CASSLSATTGEAFF. CDR3 bases: TGCGCCAGCAGCTTGAGTGCGACAACTGGAGAAGCTTTCTTT. V and J are TRBV5-1 and TRBJ1-1, with D unclear. CDR1 is SGHRS, CDR2 YFSETQ, per germline. The V and J ends lost 1 base and 8 bases respectively, with 15 bases between them. The CDR3 is 14 residues long.

J is TRBJ1-1 and V is TRBV2; D is possibly TRBD1 (5 bases). CDR3 length equals 14 residues. Deletions cut 8 bases from V and 4 bases from J, with 17 bases between. CDR1 is SNHLY and CDR2 is FYNNEI in the germline V gene. CDR3 in DNA: TGTGCCAGCTTGCAGGTGGGGGAGGGCACTGAAGCTTTCTTT. Its translation is CASLQVGEGTEAFF.

This chain uses TRBV2 with TRBJ2-7; the D is unclear. This CDR3 contains 13 residues. From germline, CDR1 is SNHLY and CDR2 FYNNEI. The germline V and J ends were trimmed by 3 bases and 3 bases, with 9 bases remaining between them. The CDR3 region is CASSDSDHYEQYF. The CDR3, as DNA: TGTGCCAGCAGTGACTCCGATCACTACGAGCAGTACTTC.

The gene calls are TRBV6-1 and TRBJ1-4; no reliable D call. The CDR3 contains 16 residues. V was clipped by 2 bases and J by 1 base, with 11 bases between them. The germline V gene encodes CDR1 MNHNS and CDR2 SASEGT. CDR3 region: CASSERGVGTNEKLFF. CDR3 DNA: TGTGCCAGCAGTGAACGGGGAGTGGGAACTAATGAAAAACTGTTTTTT.

This chain uses TRBV7-2 with TRBJ2-7; the D gene is possibly TRBD2 (6 bases). Trimming shortened V by 1 base and J by 1 base, and 8 bases separated the two germline ends. The length of the CDR3 is 14 residues. In germline, CDR1 is SGHTA, CDR2 FQGNSA. CDR3 sequence reads: CASSLVAASYEQYF. The CDR3 region has the DNA TGTGCCAGCAGCTTAGTAGCGGCGTCCTACGAGCAGTACTTC.

V and J are TRBV19 and TRBJ1-5; D uncertain. The CDR3 has 14 amino acids. From germline, CDR1 is LNHDA and CDR2 SQIVND (reference sequence). Trimming took 4 bases from V and 3 from J, leaving 10 bases between them. DNA for the CDR3: TGTGCCAGTAGTACCACCGGTACCAATCAGCCCCAGCATTTT. Translation gives CASSTTGTNQPQHF.

For this clone: It is likely a read error, because the conserved phenylalanine at the end of the CDR3 is missing. The DNA is left out, because the CDR3 cannot be placed on it with certainty; the CDR3 is given as TCRdb lists it. The chain employs TRBV20-1 and TRBJ2-3; TRBD2 is the table's D call, not checked against the DNA. The CDR3 totals 11 residues, both ends included. Germline V gene lookup returns CDR1 DFQATT and CDR2 SNEGSKA (reference sequence). The CDR3 protein is CSASSSGRAIH.

V gene TRBV19 combines with J gene TRBJ1-2, with TRBD1 matching over 7 bases. V gave up 8 bases and J gave up 7 bases; unmatched junction bases: 7. The CDR3 covers 12 residues. The germline V gene has CDR1 LNHDA and CDR2 SQIVND (reference sequence). CDR3 in amino acids: CASVQGLRGYTF. For the CDR3, the DNA is TGTGCCAGTGTACAGGGGCTACGTGGCTACACCTTC.

The V call is TRBV5-4, the J call TRBJ2-1; 7 bases align to TRBD2. This CDR3 contains 14 residues. Unmatched junction bases numbered 5, after V lost 4 bases and J lost 4 bases. CDR1 SGHNT and CDR2 YYREEE come from the germline V gene (reference sequence). This chain's CDR3 is CASSPTSLYNEQFF. Here the CDR3 DNA reads TGTGCCAGCAGCCCGACTAGCCTTTACAATGAGCAGTTCTTC.

The V call is TRBV19, the J call TRBJ1-2; tentative D call: TRBD1 (6 bases). The germline V and J ends were trimmed by 0 bases and 1 base, with 9 bases remaining between them. Germline values: CDR1 LNHDA, CDR2 SQIVND (reference sequence). The CDR3 extends over 15 amino acids. CDR3 residues: CASSIETGNNYGYTF. The CDR3 nucleotides are TGTGCCAGTAGTATAGAAACAGGGAATAACTATGGCTACACCTTC.

The chain combines TRBV11-1 with TRBJ2-2; D not certain. CDR1 is SGHAT, CDR2 FQDESV, per germline (reference sequence). The CDR3 length is 13 residues. V lost 1 base and J lost 3, with 3 bases in between. CDR3 protein: CASSLEHTGELFF. The CDR3 nucleotides are TGTGCCAGCAGCTTAGAACACACCGGGGAGCTGTTTTTT.

This clone came up once. The J gene is TRBJ2-7, the V gene TRBV6-1, with D perhaps TRBD2 (7 bases). CDR1 and CDR2 from the germline V gene are MNHNS and SASEGT. The CDR3 totals 16 residues. The germline V and J ends were trimmed by 2 bases and 6 bases, with 20 bases remaining between them. This CDR3 is CASSEWRGGGVGEQYF. In nucleotides, the CDR3 is TGTGCCAGCAGTGAATGGCGGGGAGGGGGGGTCGGCGAGCAGTACTTC.

This clone appeared a few times. This rearrangement joins TRBV28 to TRBJ1-4; no reliable D call. Trimming removed 6 bases at V and 8 bases at J, with 19 bases between. Germline lookup yields CDR1 MDHEN and CDR2 SYDVKM. The length of the CDR3 is 15 residues. DNA for the CDR3: TGTGCCAGCAGGCCGACGGGAGGGTTGGAGGAAAAACTGTTTTTT. Amino acids: CASRPTGGLEEKLFF.